Presented here are 31 T cell receptor beta chains from one specimen sequenced in a study of blood T cell repertoires in COVID-19. Some clones are missing from TCRdb's copy, which holds only in-frame ones; the method was immunoSEQ multiplex PCR. The sample records about 100,000 clones, about 88% being singletons. The sequenced material came from peripheral blood. The source is a man older than 75 with acute or convalescent COVID-19.

This clone was observed a handful of times. The chain couples TRBV7-2 to TRBJ2-7, with D maybe TRBD2 (5 bases). CDR1 is SGHTA, CDR2 FQGNSA, per germline. The V gene lost 1 base and the J gene lost 9 bases, with 13 bases spanning the gap. This CDR3 region has 13 residues. In nucleotides, the CDR3 is TGTGCCAGCAGCTTAGTAGTCGGGGTGGGGCAGTACTTC. The encoded protein is CASSLVVGVGQYF.

This clone was seen a single time. Here the CDR3 reads CASSGEGLSGNTIYF. DNA of the CDR3: TGTGCCAGCAGTGGGGAGGGACTCTCTGGAAACACCATATATTTT. The chain recombines TRBV2 with TRBJ1-3, with a tentative D call TRBD1 (5 bases). This CDR3 has 15 amino acids. V was trimmed by 4 bases and J by 0 bases, leaving 10 bases between them. In germline, CDR1 is SNHLY, CDR2 FYNNEI.

The chain combines TRBV5-1 with TRBJ2-2; D not resolved. V was shortened by 5 bases and J by 6 bases, with 14 bases between the two germline ends. From germline, CDR1 is SGHRS and CDR2 YFSETQ. This CDR3 spans 14 amino acids. CDR3 sequence: CASRLRPPAGELFF. DNA of the CDR3: TGCGCCAGCAGGCTGCGGCCGCCGGCCGGGGAGCTGTTTTTT.

V gene TRBV21-1 combines with J gene TRBJ2-1; the table calls TRBD2, which could not be checked here. TRBV21-1 is described as a pseudogene. The CDR3 spans 16 residues. This chain's CDR3 is CASSKGGGIWYNEQFF. The CDR3 nucleotides are TGTGCCAGCAGCAAAGGGGGGGGGATTTGGTACAATGAGCAGTTCTTC.

This clone was seen a few times. The chain couples TRBV20-1 to TRBJ2-1; D perhaps matches TRBD1 (6 bases). The CDR3 runs to 12 residues. Germline lookup yields CDR1 DFQATT and CDR2 SNEGSKA (reference sequence). Trimming stripped 3 bases from V and 10 bases from J, with 13 bases between. Here the CDR3 DNA reads TGCAGTGCTAGTCGAGGGGGTCGGGAGCAGTTCTTC. Protein: CSASRGGREQFF.

The genes are TRBV28 and TRBJ2-1; 8 bases line up with TRBD1. This CDR3 has 15 residues. Trimming at V came to 5 bases and at J to 3 bases, leaving 6 bases not matched to a gene. Germline-derived CDR1 and CDR2 are MDHEN and SYDVKM. The CDR3 loop is CASSPTGEGYNEQFF. As DNA, the CDR3 is TGTGCCAGCAGTCCGACAGGGGAAGGCTACAATGAGCAGTTCTTC.

The V and J genes are TRBV7-9 and TRBJ2-1; TRBD2 is a possible D gene (6 bases). The CDR3 is made up of 14 amino acids. The ends were cut back, 5 bases at V and 7 bases at J, with 15 bases in the middle. CDR1 SEHNR and CDR2 FQNEAQ come from the germline V gene (reference sequence). The CDR3 protein is CASSATSMENEQFF. The CDR3 nucleotides are TGTGCCAGCAGCGCCACTAGCATGGAGAATGAGCAGTTCTTC.

The rearrangement links TRBV5-1 to TRBJ1-4; 10 bases are a match to TRBD1. With V trimmed by 3 bases and J by 8 bases, 10 bases remained unmatched. The CDR3 totals 16 residues. Germline CDR1 reads SGHRS; CDR2 reads YFSETQ. CDR3 sequence reads: CASSSSGTGVLEKLFF. DNA for the CDR3: TGCGCCAGCAGCTCCAGCGGGACAGGGGTGTTGGAAAAACTGTTTTTT.

V and J are TRBV28 and TRBJ2-7; 9 bases line up with TRBD2. V trimming: 4 bases; J trimming: 6 bases; junction bases outside the gene matches: 10. CDR1 is MDHEN, CDR2 SYDVKM, per germline. CDR3 length: 15 residues. The CDR3: CASSSGGAGGGEQYF. The CDR3 DNA follows: TGTGCCAGCAGTTCCGGGGGAGCGGGAGGCGGCGAGCAGTACTTC.

The chain carries TRBV5-5 and TRBJ1-3; a weak D match, TRBD1 (5 bases). Germline V CDR1 and CDR2: SGHKS, YYEKEE (reference sequence). Trimming took 4 bases from V and 1 from J, leaving 12 bases between them. The CDR3 runs to 15 residues. CDR3 region: CASSPSTGSGNTIYF. The CDR3 DNA sequence: TGTGCCAGCAGCCCTAGTACAGGATCTGGAAACACCATATATTTT.

This clone was recorded only once. The chain uses TRBV6-1 and TRBJ1-1; 8 bases fit TRBD1. Germline lookup yields CDR1 MNHNS and CDR2 SASEGT. With 2 bases clipped from V and 4 bases from J, the junction kept 3 bases outside the gene matches. CDR3 length equals 14 residues. CDR3 in DNA: TGTGCCAGCAGTGAAACAGGGGGTCTCACTGAAGCTTTCTTT. Encoded protein: CASSETGGLTEAFF.

This chain links TRBV19 with TRBJ1-5; D is unclear. V dropped 11 bases and J dropped 2 bases, with 10 bases sitting between them. Per germline, CDR1 LNHDA and CDR2 SQIVND (reference sequence). This CDR3 region has 12 residues. The CDR3 here is CAVGERNQPQHF. The CDR3 DNA reads TGTGCCGTTGGGGAGCGCAATCAGCCCCAGCATTTT.

The V gene is TRBV3-1 (or the pseudogene TRBV3-2), the J gene TRBJ2-2; TRBD1 agrees at 12 bases. Looked up from germline, CDR1 is LGHDT and CDR2 is YNNKEL (reference sequence). V lost 4 bases to trimming and J lost 6 bases; unmatched junction nucleotides: 9. This CDR3 has 17 residues. The CDR3: CASSLRDRGPAAGELFF. For the CDR3, the DNA is TGTGCCAGCAGCCTCCGGGACAGGGGGCCAGCTGCCGGGGAGCTGTTTTTT.

This clone was found once. The J gene is TRBJ2-1, the V gene TRBV5-1; D possibly corresponds to TRBD1 (6 bases). The V end lost 4 bases, the J end lost 0 bases, and 11 bases lay between the germline ends. This CDR3 region has 15 residues. Per germline, CDR1 SGHRS and CDR2 YFSETQ. The CDR3: CASSLLQGSYNEQFF. The CDR3 DNA is TGCGCCAGCAGCCTTTTACAGGGCTCCTACAATGAGCAGTTCTTC.

This clone was observed once. The J gene is TRBJ2-3, the V gene TRBV6-2 or TRBV6-3, with a possible D match to TRBD1 (6 bases). CDR1 is MNHEY and CDR2 is SVGEGT in the germline V gene. V was pared by 6 bases and J by 2 bases, with 9 bases between. The CDR3 runs to 13 residues. The CDR3: CASSRDNTDTQYF. Here the CDR3 DNA reads TGTGCCAGCAGCAGGGACAACACAGATACGCAGTATTTT.

The rearrangement joins TRBV28 to TRBJ2-6; the D gene is possibly TRBD2 (7 bases). The CDR3 spans 16 residues. Germline V gene sequence: CDR1 MDHEN, CDR2 SYDVKM. The ends were cut back, 6 bases at V and 2 bases at J, with 14 bases in the middle. Here the CDR3 reads CASSKGGQTGANVLTF. Written as DNA, the CDR3 is TGTGCCAGCAGCAAGGGGGGGCAAACTGGGGCCAACGTCCTGACTTTC.

The sample holds one count of this clone. The chain links TRBV27 to TRBJ2-2; tentatively, D is TRBD1 (5 bases). V dropped 7 bases and J dropped 5 bases, with 8 bases sitting between them. The length of the CDR3 is 12 residues. Germline CDR1 MNHEY, CDR2 SMNVEV (reference sequence). Written as DNA, the CDR3 is TGTGCCAGCAATTCAGGGACCGGGGAGCTGTTTTTT. Its protein product is CASNSGTGELFF.

This chain joins TRBV27 and TRBJ1-5; no definite D call. The ends were cut back, 5 bases at V and 6 bases at J, with 17 bases in the middle. The CDR3 spans 15 residues. CDR1 and CDR2 from the germline V gene are MNHEY and SMNVEV (reference sequence). Here the CDR3 DNA reads TGTGCCAGCAGTCCCTCTATATTCTCTCCTCAGCCCCAGCATTTT. Translation: CASSPSIFSPQPQHF.

This clone was recorded a few times. This chain uses TRBV19 with TRBJ2-5; 8 positions agree with TRBD2. CDR1 and CDR2 from the germline V gene are LNHDA and SQIVND (reference sequence). Trimming removed 3 bases from V and 4 bases from J; junction bases left unmatched: 7. CDR3 length: 15 amino acids. In DNA form, the CDR3 reads TGTGCCAGTAGTATCCGTGCGGGAGGAGTAGAGACCCAGTACTTC. Protein product: CASSIRAGGVETQYF.

In its sample, this clone was seen once. The chain recombines TRBV28 with TRBJ1-2, with D perhaps matching TRBD1 (5 bases). V was clipped by 8 bases and J by 1 base, with 23 bases between them. Germline V gene lookup returns CDR1 MDHEN and CDR2 SYDVKM. This CDR3 is built from 17 residues. The CDR3 sequence: CASSAAVGEDLNYGYTF. For the CDR3, the DNA is TGTGCCAGCTCTGCGGCGGTAGGGGAGGACCTTAACTATGGCTACACCTTC.

The chain carries TRBV15 and TRBJ1-2; 7 nucleotides align to TRBD1. CDR1 and CDR2 (germline): LNHNV, YYDKDF (reference sequence). V lost 0 bases and J lost 6; bases outside the gene matches: 10. The CDR3 covers 16 residues. The CDR3 is CATSREGQQMADGYTF. Here the CDR3 DNA reads TGTGCCACCAGCAGAGAGGGACAGCAAATGGCCGATGGCTACACCTTC.

This clone has a handful of counts. The genes are TRBV4-1 and TRBJ1-4; D is perhaps TRBD1 (6 bases). The CDR3 has 17 amino acids. Trimming removed 0 bases at V and 4 bases at J, with 15 bases between. The germline V gene has CDR1 MGHRA and CDR2 YSYEKL. The CDR3 is CASSQDRSIGGNEKLFF. Here the CDR3 DNA reads TGCGCCAGCAGCCAAGATAGATCGATAGGGGGTAATGAAAAACTGTTTTTT.

The chain joins TRBV7-6 to TRBJ1-5; D not resolved. V was pared by 8 bases and J by 0 bases, with 14 bases between. Germline assignment: CDR1 SGHVS and CDR2 FNYEAQ. This CDR3 comprises 15 residues. As DNA, the CDR3 is TGTGCCAGCCGCCGTGGAACAGATAGCAATCAGCCCCAGCATTTT. It yields the protein CASRRGTDSNQPQHF.

The table lists this clone with a count of one. The J gene is TRBJ1-1, the V gene TRBV18, with a possible D match to TRBD1 (5 bases). Germline V lookup: CDR1 KGHSH, CDR2 LQKENI. V lost 6 bases and J lost 0, with 17 bases in between. The CDR3 covers 16 residues. CDR3 in DNA: TGTGCCAGCTCCCCAAGCCAGGGAAGCATGAACACTGAAGCTTTCTTT. Encoded protein: CASSPSQGSMNTEAFF.

The chain has TRBV19 and TRBJ2-7; tentative D call: TRBD2 (5 bases). V lost 4 bases and J 0 bases, leaving 10 bases between the germline ends. The CDR3 is 14 residues long. CDR1 and CDR2 (germline): LNHDA, SQIVND (reference sequence). CDR3 sequence: CASSTRGSSYEQYF. CDR3 DNA: TGTGCCAGTAGTACCCGCGGGTCCTCCTACGAGCAGTACTTC. Complete variable domain (other parts from reference TRBV19 and TRBJ2-7): DGGITQSPKYLFRKEGQNVTLSCEQNLNHDAMYWYRQDPGQGLRLIYYSQIVNDFQKGDIAEGYSVSREKKESFPLTVTSAQKNPTAFYLCASSTRGSSYEQYFGPGTRLTVT.

This clone was seen a single time. The chain couples TRBV7-2 to TRBJ2-7, with D possibly matching TRBD2 (5 bases). This CDR3 has 15 amino acids. Trimming left V 7 bases short and J 4 bases short, with 20 bases between. Germline V lookup: CDR1 SGHTA, CDR2 FQGNSA. CDR3 sequence (DNA): TGTGCCAGCACTAAACAGTCGGGGTCGGGATACGAGCAGTACTTC. It yields the protein CASTKQSGSGYEQYF.

V is TRBV5-1 and J is TRBJ2-7; 8 bases are shared with TRBD1. V lost 3 bases to trimming and J lost 2 bases; unmatched junction nucleotides: 4. The CDR3 contains 14 residues. The V gene's germline CDR1 is SGHRS and CDR2 YFSETQ. The CDR3 loop reads CASSSADRAYEQYF. As DNA, the CDR3 is TGCGCCAGCAGCTCGGCGGACAGGGCCTACGAGCAGTACTTC.

The chain is built from TRBV10-3 and TRBJ1-5, with TRBD1 matching over 8 bases. Trimming at V came to 11 bases and at J to 2 bases, leaving 5 bases not matched to a gene. The germline CDR1 and CDR2 sequences are ENHRY and SYGVKD. This CDR3 is built from 13 residues. The CDR3 DNA follows: TGTGCCGTTGGACAGGGAGGCAATCAGCCCCAGCATTTT. Amino acids: CAVGQGGNQPQHF.

The CDR3 bases are TGTGCCAGCAGCCCCCGGGAGGGTCTATATGGCTACACCTTC. Residues: CASSPREGLYGYTF. V and J are TRBV7-9 and TRBJ1-2; D gene uncertain. CDR1 SEHNR and CDR2 FQNEAQ come from the germline V gene (reference sequence). CDR3 length: 14 amino acids. V shed 5 bases and J shed 5 bases, with 15 bases lying between them.

The chain couples TRBV30 to TRBJ1-2; 7 nucleotides align to TRBD1. Germline-derived CDR1 and CDR2 are GTSNPN and SVGIG (reference sequence). The CDR3 consists of 14 residues. With V trimmed by 1 base and J by 7 bases, 9 bases remained unmatched. DNA of the CDR3: TGTGCCTGGAGTGCGAGACAGGGAGTATTTGGCTACACCTTC. It specifies CAWSARQGVFGYTF.

The gene calls are TRBV29-1 and TRBJ2-1; perhaps TRBD2 as D (6 bases). V was shortened by 6 bases and J by 0 bases, with 15 bases between the two germline ends. CDR1 SQVTM and CDR2 ANQGSEA come from the germline V gene. The CDR3 consists of 15 residues. DNA of the CDR3: TGCAGCGTGGGGGGACTTCCTATCTCCTACAATGAGCAGTTCTTC. Protein sequence: CSVGGLPISYNEQFF.